Listed below are T cell receptor beta chains from one sample, sequenced in a study of blood T cell repertoires in COVID-19. Repertoires were generated with immunoSEQ multiplex PCR, while TCRdb's copy carries only in-frame clones and drops some. The repertoire includes a few hundred thousand clones, around 86% of them detected once, and 2% to 2.5% sits in the top ten. What was sequenced was peripheral blood. These receptors all stem from a woman aged 25 to 39 who had recovered from COVID-19. CDR3s include the opening cysteine and the closing phenylalanine or tryptophan. Fields, in order: J gene, V gene, clone size, CDR3 length, D gene, CDR3 DNA, CDR3 protein. D genes are given only for firm matches. The listing skips clone size in some rows; elsewhere it reads once, few, many or a size class.

j_call: TRBJ2-5; v_call: TRBV5-1; clone_size: .; cdr3_length: 16; d_call: TRBD2; cdr3_nt: TGCGCCAGCAGCTCCGGCGTAGCGGGGGGGCAAGAGACCCAGTACTTC; cdr3_aa: CASSSGVAGGQETQYF
j_call: TRBJ2-7; v_call: TRBV4-1; clone_size: .; cdr3_length: 14; d_call: .; cdr3_nt: TGCGCCAGCAGCCAAGGGGGAGGCTCCTACGAGCAGTACTTC; cdr3_aa: CASSQGGGSYEQYF
j_call: TRBJ1-1; v_call: TRBV5-1; clone_size: .; cdr3_length: 15; d_call: .; cdr3_nt: TGCGCCAGCAGCTTGGAGGGGCTGATGAACACTGAAGCTTTCTTT; cdr3_aa: CASSLEGLMNTEAFF
j_call: TRBJ1-1; v_call: TRBV6-2/TRBV6-3; clone_size: .; cdr3_length: 12; d_call: .; cdr3_nt: TGTGCCAGCAGCTTCCTTCTGGGCGTAGCTTTCTTT; cdr3_aa: CASSFLLGVAFF
j_call: TRBJ1-6; v_call: TRBV7-9; clone_size: .; cdr3_length: 13; d_call: .; cdr3_nt: TGTGCCAGCAGTGGGAGTCGTAATTCACCCCTCCACTTT; cdr3_aa: CASSGSRNSPLHF
j_call: TRBJ1-5; v_call: TRBV13; clone_size: .; cdr3_length: 15; d_call: .; cdr3_nt: TGTGCCAGCAGCTTAGGACAGTACAGCAATCAGCCCCAGCATTTT; cdr3_aa: CASSLGQYSNQPQHF
j_call: TRBJ2-2; v_call: TRBV11-2; clone_size: .; cdr3_length: 15; d_call: .; cdr3_nt: TGTGCCAGCAGCCGGCGGGGATCTAACACCGGGGAGCTGTTTTTT; cdr3_aa: CASSRRGSNTGELFF
j_call: TRBJ2-3; v_call: TRBV7-9; clone_size: .; cdr3_length: 13; d_call: .; cdr3_nt: TGTGCCAGCAGCTCAGACTCCACAGATACGCAGTATTTT; cdr3_aa: CASSSDSTDTQYF
j_call: TRBJ2-1; v_call: TRBV11-2; clone_size: .; cdr3_length: 15; d_call: TRBD1; cdr3_nt: TGTGCCAGCAGACCCCCGGGACAGGCCCCTTTCGAGCAGTTCTTC; cdr3_aa: CASRPPGQAPFEQFF
j_call: TRBJ1-4; v_call: TRBV6-5; clone_size: few; cdr3_length: 13; d_call: TRBD1; cdr3_nt: TGTGCCAGCAGAAGGGACAGTAATGAAAAACTGTTTTTT; cdr3_aa: CASRRDSNEKLFF
j_call: TRBJ2-1; v_call: TRBV4-1; clone_size: .; cdr3_length: 17; d_call: .; cdr3_nt: TGCGCCAGCAGCCAACAGGAACGGGGGGCTACCGGTAATGAGCAGTTCTTC; cdr3_aa: CASSQQERGATGNEQFF
j_call: TRBJ2-3; v_call: TRBV5-6; clone_size: .; cdr3_length: 16; d_call: TRBD1; cdr3_nt: TGTGCCAGCAGCCCGTTTCGGGACAGGGGGGGAGATACGCAGTATTTT; cdr3_aa: CASSPFRDRGGDTQYF
j_call: TRBJ2-4; v_call: TRBV18; clone_size: .; cdr3_length: 17; d_call: TRBD1; cdr3_nt: TGTGCCAGCTCACCGGGCGGGACAGGGAGGGCCAAAAACATTCAGTACTTC; cdr3_aa: CASSPGGTGRAKNIQYF
j_call: TRBJ1-5; v_call: TRBV6-5; clone_size: .; cdr3_length: 12; d_call: .; cdr3_nt: TGTGCCAGCGAGGGTTTGTCTCAGCCCCAGCATTTT; cdr3_aa: CASEGLSQPQHF
j_call: TRBJ2-1; v_call: TRBV28; clone_size: .; cdr3_length: 15; d_call: TRBD2; cdr3_nt: TGTGCCAGCACCCATGCCGGGGGGGAGAGGGATGAGCAGTTCTTC; cdr3_aa: CASTHAGGERDEQFF
j_call: TRBJ2-2; v_call: TRBV6-1; clone_size: .; cdr3_length: 15; d_call: .; cdr3_nt: TGTGCCAGCAGTGAAACAGACAGGTACACCGGGGAGCTGTTTTTT; cdr3_aa: CASSETDRYTGELFF